This T cell receptor (beta chain) stems from a study of radiation and T cells in renal cell carcinoma. Findings of the study overall: Top tumor clonotypes rose in blood 2 weeks post-radiation, then contracted. Without pretreatment biopsies, baseline tumor clonotype presence was undetermined.

Some clones are missing from TCRdb's copy, which holds only in-frame ones; the method was immunoSEQ multiplex PCR. The repertoire holds about 95,000 clones, around 88% seen once, with roughly 8% in the top ten. Noted time point: baseline pretreatment blood. Treatment denoted: 15 Gy SBRT to primary tumor, nephrectomy 4 weeks later. After SBRT, blood was collected at 2 and 4 weeks, plus baseline. This CDR3 region has 15 residues. Trimming pared 0 bases from V and 6 bases from J, leaving 12 bases between. CDR1 and CDR2 from the germline V gene are LGHNA and YSLEER. A note on this clone: Its antigen remains unknown.

The sequences come from blood, collected from a patient whose treatment included radiotherapy and nephrectomy. V and J are TRBV4-3 and TRBJ1-5, with D perhaps TRBD1 (5 bases). This TCR was recovered from a man aged 50 or older with renal cell carcinoma. The CDR3 bases are TGCGCCAGCAGCCAAGAAAAGGGGACCGGTCAGCCCCAGCATTTT. This gives the protein CASSQEKGTGQPQHF.